The present T cell receptor beta chain was sequenced within a study of regulatory T cells in long-lasting Graves disease. Study-wide results and limits: Researchers examined only peripheral blood and not thyroid tissue.

With regard to this clonotype: As yet, its antigen is unknown.

Construction of the TCR beta libraries employed iRepertoire HTBI primers in conjunction with Arm-PCR of CDR3 regions. TCRdb reprocessed the multiplex PCR reads via MiXCR and lists one record per CDR3 protein. Here the sample spans fewer than 400,000 distinct CDR3 sequences, 15% to 20% being singletons. The sample's time point: newly diagnosed GD, antithyroid drugs for less than 3 months. RNA from PBMCs was the source of the TCR library. The sequenced sample was peripheral blood mononuclear cells (PBMCs), obtained at new diagnosis, from a patient treated with antithyroid drugs. The source is a female donor with Graves disease.

The DNA of the CDR3 is TGTGCCAGCAGTGAGGGGACAGGGGACAATGAGCAGTTCTTC. It yields the protein CASSEGTGDNEQFF. The chain joins TRBV2 to TRBJ2-1, with 10 bases identical to TRBD1. The ends lost 3 bases at V and 5 bases at J; junction bases unmatched: 1. This CDR3 has 14 residues. The germline gives CDR1 SNHLY, CDR2 FYNNEI.